Listed below are T cell receptor beta chains from one sample, sequenced in a study of blood T cell repertoires in COVID-19. Libraries were prepared by immunoSEQ multiplex PCR; TCRdb keeps only in-frame clonotypes and omits some of them. The table shows 150,000 to 200,000 clones, with roughly 89% occurring only once. Material: PBMCs or T cells enriched from blood (not recorded which). These receptors were taken from a woman aged 40 to 50 with acute COVID-19. Each CDR3 is given with its conserved first and last residue. D genes are given only for firm matches. Clone size is stated in some rows and not others, as once, few, many or a class when expanded.

>TRBV4-2|TRBJ2-1|NA|NA
CASSQDSGENYNEQFF
TGTGCCAGCAGCCAAGATTCGGGGGAGAATTACAATGAGCAGTTCTTC
>TRBV5-1|TRBJ1-5|once|NA
CASSLGGPQPQHF
TGCGCCAGCAGCTTGGGAGGGCCTCAGCCCCAGCATTTT
>TRBV7-2|TRBJ2-3|NA|NA
CASSPEWIIGTDTQYF
TGTGCCAGCAGCCCCGAGTGGATAATCGGGACAGATACGCAGTATTTT
>TRBV7-9|TRBJ2-7|NA|TRBD1
CASSNTGVHEQYF
TGTGCCAGCAGCAACACAGGGGTCCACGAGCAGTACTTC
>TRBV21-1|TRBJ1-6|once|NA
CASSRVGGRDNSPLHF
TGTGCCAGCAGCAGGGTAGGGGGCAGGGATAATTCACCCCTCCACTTT
>TRBV10-3|TRBJ2-3|NA|TRBD2
CAISMIAGGATDTQYF
TGTGCCATCAGCATGATAGCGGGGGGGGCGACAGATACGCAGTATTTT
>TRBV9|TRBJ2-1|NA|NA
CASSAGAGGSSYNEQFF
TGTGCCAGCAGCGCAGGAGCGGGCGGAAGCTCCTACAATGAGCAGTTCTTC
>TRBV19|TRBJ1-1|NA|NA
CASSTLGGTEAFF
TGTGCCAGTAGTACCCTTGGCGGTACTGAAGCTTTCTTT
>TRBV5-1|TRBJ2-5|once|TRBD1
CASSPLTGGGETQYF
TGCGCCAGCAGCCCGCTGACAGGGGGTGGGGAGACCCAGTACTTC
>TRBV7-9|TRBJ1-1|NA|NA
CASSPYSEAFF
TGTGCCAGCAGCCCCTACTCTGAAGCTTTCTTT
>TRBV12-3/TRBV12-4|TRBJ2-2|NA|NA
CASSSRVTGELFF
TGTGCCAGCAGTTCCAGGGTCACCGGGGAGCTGTTTTTT
>TRBV2|TRBJ1-6|NA|NA
CASRGGTPYNSPLHF
TGTGCCAGCAGGGGGGGGACGCCATATAATTCACCCCTCCACTTT
>TRBV3-1/TRBV3-2|TRBJ2-7|NA|NA
CASSQVGTLTTYEQYF
TGTGCCAGCAGCCAAGTCGGGACTCTTACAACCTACGAGCAGTACTTC
>TRBV27|TRBJ1-5|NA|NA
CASSYSGNVQPQHF
TGTGCCAGCAGTTATTCGGGGAACGTTCAGCCCCAGCATTTT
>TRBV18|TRBJ2-3|NA|TRBD2
CASSAQRGGRDTQYF
TGTGCCAGCTCCGCGCAGCGGGGGGGGAGAGATACGCAGTATTTT
>TRBV5-1|TRBJ2-7|NA|TRBD1
CASSSGTGLDEQYF
TGCGCCAGCAGCTCCGGGACAGGGTTGGACGAGCAGTACTTC
>TRBV10-3|TRBJ2-7|NA|TRBD1
CATGTDSYEQYF
TGTGCCACCGGGACAGACTCCTACGAGCAGTACTTC
>TRBV7-2|TRBJ2-3|once|NA
CASSSTLQGTDTQYF
TGTGCCAGCAGCTCCACCCTACAGGGAACAGATACGCAGTATTTT
>TRBV28|TRBJ2-1|NA|TRBD1
CASSSRQGRNEQFF
TGTGCCAGCAGTTCCCGACAGGGGAGGAATGAGCAGTTCTTC
>TRBV27|TRBJ2-7|NA|NA
CASSLEGLSSLGEQYF
TGTGCCAGCAGTTTGGAGGGACTTTCCTCCTTAGGCGAGCAGTACTTC
>TRBV7-2|TRBJ2-5|NA|NA
CASSPLWGVVGQETQYF
TGTGCCAGCAGCCCCCTCTGGGGGGTAGTAGGGCAAGAGACCCAGTACTTC
>TRBV19|TRBJ2-7|NA|TRBD1
CASSLSGGPSYEQYF
TGTGCCAGTAGTCTCTCAGGGGGCCCTTCCTACGAGCAGTACTTC
>TRBV2|TRBJ2-7|NA|TRBD1
CASSVGTVHEQYF
TGTGCCAGCAGTGTGGGGACAGTCCACGAGCAGTACTTC
>TRBV19|TRBJ2-2|NA|TRBD1
CASNSGQGGTGELFF
TGTGCCAGTAACTCGGGACAGGGTGGCACCGGGGAGCTGTTTTTT
>TRBV28|TRBJ2-2|NA|NA
CASSPLRLGGANTGELFF
TGTGCCAGCAGTCCCTTACGATTGGGCGGGGCGAACACCGGGGAGCTGTTTTTT
>TRBV6-6|TRBJ1-5|NA|NA
CASSLARGRGNQPQHF
TGTGCCAGCAGTTTAGCCAGGGGAAGGGGCAATCAGCCCCAGCATTTT
>TRBV4-3|TRBJ1-5|once|NA
CASSQEFDSFLGSNQPQHF
TGCGCCAGCAGCCAAGAATTCGACTCGTTCTTAGGTAGCAATCAGCCCCAGCATTTT
>TRBV28|TRBJ2-7|NA|NA
CASNPAGAKYEQYF
TGTGCCAGCAACCCGGCAGGGGCAAAGTACGAGCAGTACTTC
>TRBV10-3|TRBJ1-4|NA|TRBD1
CAISKTGPNEKLFF
TGTGCCATCAGTAAGACAGGGCCGAATGAAAAACTGTTTTTT
>TRBV11-3|TRBJ2-7|once|TRBD1
CASSSGTGYEQYF
TGTGCCAGCAGCTCGGGGACAGGCTACGAGCAGTACTTC
>TRBV21-1|TRBJ2-7|once|NA
CASSTVRESTSYEQYF
TGTGCCAGCAGCACAGTGAGGGAGAGCACATCCTACGAGCAGTACTTC
>TRBV4-2|TRBJ2-1|NA|TRBD1
CASSQRQGNEQFF
TGTGCCAGCAGCCAACGACAGGGCAATGAGCAGTTCTTC
>TRBV11-2|TRBJ2-5|NA|NA
CASSHRGKETQYF
TGTGCCAGCAGCCATAGGGGGAAAGAGACCCAGTACTTC
>TRBV2|TRBJ2-3|NA|TRBD2
CASSEREGSDTQYF
TGTGCCAGCAGTGAACGGGAGGGTTCAGATACGCAGTATTTT
>TRBV19|TRBJ2-7|NA|TRBD1
CASSTRTGGSEQYF
TGTGCCAGTAGTACAAGGACAGGCGGCTCCGAGCAGTACTTC
>TRBV16|TRBJ1-5|NA|NA
CASSQIQIRDFGNQPQHF
TGTGCCAGCAGCCAAATCCAAATCAGGGATTTCGGCAATCAGCCCCAGCATTTT
>TRBV6-1|TRBJ1-1|NA|NA
CASSENGLDAFF
TGTGCCAGCAGTGAAAACGGACTTGACGCTTTCTTT
>TRBV28|TRBJ1-1|NA|NA
CASSLLENTEAFF
TGTGCCAGCAGCCTGTTAGAGAACACTGAAGCTTTCTTT
>TRBV6-2/TRBV6-3|TRBJ2-7|NA|NA
CASSPGGGGSYEQYF
TGTGCCAGCAGTCCCGGGGGCGGGGGCTCCTACGAGCAGTACTTC
>TRBV7-2|TRBJ2-7|NA|NA
CASSLGSAELYEQYF
TGTGCCAGCAGCTTAGGTTCTGCTGAACTCTACGAGCAGTACTTC
>TRBV28|TRBJ2-7|large|TRBD2
CASKVVGAGGLYEQYF
TGTGCCAGCAAGGTGGTTGGAGCGGGGGGATTGTACGAGCAGTACTTC
>TRBV6-5|TRBJ2-7|NA|TRBD1
CASGRGTDSYEQYF
TGTGCCAGCGGCAGGGGGACAGACTCCTACGAGCAGTACTTC
>TRBV10-3|TRBJ2-7|once|NA
CAISETLLAVENF
TGTGCCATCAGTGAGACCCTACTGGCGGTAGAAAACTTC
>TRBV5-1|TRBJ1-6|NA|NA
CASSLSQGGNSPLHF
TGCGCCAGCAGCTTGTCACAGGGAGGGAATTCACCCCTCCACTTT